This T cell receptor (beta chain) stems from a study of T cell repertoires in cytomegalovirus infection. TCRdb itself ran the reads through MiXCR, one entry per CDR3 protein. The table lists 350,000 to 450,000 distinct CDR3 sequences, 15% to 20% of them singletons. The ends were cut back, 6 bases at V and 7 bases at J, with 19 bases in the middle. In germline, CDR1 is SGHTA, CDR2 FQGNSA. The length of the CDR3 is 15 residues. The sample holds one count of this clonotype. Its antigen is currently unknown. Study findings and constraints: Dominant in the ex vivo response were TCR beta clonotypes restricted by HLA-C and specific for CMV.

The clonotype comes from a human donor in good health (CMV status not recorded). Some clones in this sample may be carry-over from other donors' samples. Sequences were obtained from PBMCs. This chain joins TRBV7-2 and TRBJ2-1; tentatively, D is TRBD1 (5 bases). The CDR3 nucleotides are TGTGCCAGCAGACCCCCGGGCTTAAAGGGGAATGAGCAGTTCTTC. Translating it yields CASRPPGLKGNEQFF.